This T cell receptor (beta chain) comes out of a study of blood T cell repertoires in COVID-19. Study information: Acute and convalescent COVID-19 specimens originated in the United States, Italy and Spain.

V lost 2 bases and J 2 bases, leaving 4 bases between the germline ends. Germline assignment: CDR1 MDHEN and CDR2 SYDVKM. This CDR3 region has 12 residues. Repertoires were generated with immunoSEQ multiplex PCR, while TCRdb's copy carries only in-frame clones and drops some. The repertoire includes fewer than 350,000 clones, about 87% of them detected once, and roughly 4.3% sits in the top ten. Individuals aged about 18 to 100 years were recruited from approximately 22 US areas. Grouping used clinical history reported by participants in a survey and questionnaire. This TCR was recovered from a woman aged 25 to 45 with acute COVID-19. The chain uses TRBV28 and TRBJ2-7; D remains unclear. Sequences were obtained from PBMCs or T cells enriched from blood (not recorded which). This CDR3 reads CASSLRAYEQYF. DNA of the CDR3: TGTGCCAGCAGTTTACGGGCCTACGAGCAGTACTTC.